This record looks at one TCR beta chain sequence and its context. Its antigen remains unidentified. The sample belongs to a study of CD8 T cells in ankylosing spondylitis. TCRdb reprocessed the 5' RACE reads with MiXCR, giving one entry per CDR3 protein. Of fewer than 400,000 distinct CDR3 sequences listed, more than 20% are singletons. General observations from the study: In reactive arthritis synovial fluid and blood, some motif variants had been reported before. Seemingly distinctive of ankylosing spondylitis blood was a TCR beta motif formed by eight highly homologous variants.

Sequenced: blood, either unsorted or a sorted T cell fraction (not recorded which). This clonotype was obtained from a male donor with ankylosing spondylitis.

The CDR3 sequence: CASSLGGARETYEQYF. The DNA of the CDR3 is TGTGCCAGCAGCCTAGGGGGGGCGAGAGAAACCTACGAGCAGTACTTC. The chain joins TRBV28 to TRBJ2-7; perhaps TRBD2 as D (7 bases). The CDR3 runs to 16 residues. With 6 bases removed from V and 2 bases from J, the gap between germline ends came to 20 bases. The germline V gene encodes CDR1 MDHEN and CDR2 SYDVKM. The full variable domain, with the rest looked up from reference TRBV28 and TRBJ2-7, is DVKVTQSSRYLVKRTGEKVFLECVQDMDHENMFWYRQDPGLGLRLIYFSYDVKMKEKGDIPEGYSVSREKKERFSLILESASTNQTSMYLCASSLGGARETYEQYFGPGTRLTVT.